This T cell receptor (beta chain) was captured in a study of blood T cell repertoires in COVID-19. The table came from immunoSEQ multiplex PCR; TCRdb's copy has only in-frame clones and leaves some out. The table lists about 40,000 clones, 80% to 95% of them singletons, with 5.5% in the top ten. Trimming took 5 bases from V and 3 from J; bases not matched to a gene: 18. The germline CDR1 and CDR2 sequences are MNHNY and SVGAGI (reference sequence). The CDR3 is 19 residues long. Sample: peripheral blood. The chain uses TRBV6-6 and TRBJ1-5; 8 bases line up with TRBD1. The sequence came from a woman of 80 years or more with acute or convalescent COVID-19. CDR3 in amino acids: CASSPQGGAGGANNQPQHF. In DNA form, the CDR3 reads TGTGCCAGCAGTCCCCAAGGGGGGGCAGGGGGCGCGAACAATCAGCCCCAGCATTTT.